This T cell receptor (beta chain) was recorded in a study of cytomegalovirus exposure and HLA in healthy donors. This CDR3 comprises 17 residues. V lost 4 bases and J lost 6; bases outside the gene matches: 14. Germline V gives CDR1 MDHEN, CDR2 SYDVKM. Both 60 Vbeta primers and 13 Jbeta primers went into the PCR. Repertoires were generated with immunoSEQ multiplex PCR, while TCRdb's copy carries only in-frame clones and drops some. The sample has about 120,000 clones, about three quarters seen once. The sequence came from a man in his fifties or sixties in good health and CMV-seropositive. This chain connects TRBV28 to TRBJ1-5; 8 nucleotides agree with TRBD1. Sequencing was carried out using PBMCs. The chain's CDR3 is CASSSSYRTGFSQPQHF. Written as DNA, the CDR3 is TGTGCCAGCAGTTCCAGTTACAGGACAGGGTTTTCTCAGCCCCAGCATTTT.